Only one count was recorded for the clone carrying this T cell receptor beta chain. Its antigen is unidentified. The CDR3 spans 12 residues. The germline gives CDR1 SQVTM, CDR2 ANQGSEA. Trimming shortened V by 6 bases and J by 0 bases, and 8 bases separated the two germline ends. This sample is part of a study of OX40 agonist ivuxolimab in advanced cancers. The wider study: Patients in dose escalation had liver, melanoma, kidney or head and neck cancers.

This table comes from immunoSEQ multiplex PCR, and its TCRdb copy is limited to in-frame clones, with some not included. This table has around 68,000 clones, about 91% appearing once. Findings of the study overall: On average, CD8+ T cells had more expanded clones than CD4+.

Individuals having autoimmune disease history or systemic immunosuppression were not enrolled. The sequencing used CD4+ or CD8+ T cells sorted from blood, collected in a trial of the OX40 agonist ivuxolimab. The receptor was derived from an adult with an advanced solid tumor such as melanoma, head and neck, liver or kidney cancer. J is TRBJ2-5 and V is TRBV29-1; D gene unclear. The CDR3 DNA reads TGCAGCGTAAGACTGAACCAAGAGACCCAGTACTTC. It yields the protein CSVRLNQETQYF.